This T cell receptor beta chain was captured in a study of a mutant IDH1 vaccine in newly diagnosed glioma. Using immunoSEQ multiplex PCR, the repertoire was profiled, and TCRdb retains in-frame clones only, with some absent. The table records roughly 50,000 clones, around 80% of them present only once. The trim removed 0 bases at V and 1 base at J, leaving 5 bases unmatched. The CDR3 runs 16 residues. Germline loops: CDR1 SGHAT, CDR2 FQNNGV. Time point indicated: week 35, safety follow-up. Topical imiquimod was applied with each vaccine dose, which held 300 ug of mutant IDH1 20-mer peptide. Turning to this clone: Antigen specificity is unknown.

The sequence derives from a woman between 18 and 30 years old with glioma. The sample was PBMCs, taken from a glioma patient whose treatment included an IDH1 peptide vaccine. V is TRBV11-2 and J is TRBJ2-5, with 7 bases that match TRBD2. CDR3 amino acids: CASSLEIAGLQETQYF. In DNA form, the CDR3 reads TGTGCCAGCAGCTTAGAAATAGCGGGCCTCCAAGAGACCCAGTACTTC.